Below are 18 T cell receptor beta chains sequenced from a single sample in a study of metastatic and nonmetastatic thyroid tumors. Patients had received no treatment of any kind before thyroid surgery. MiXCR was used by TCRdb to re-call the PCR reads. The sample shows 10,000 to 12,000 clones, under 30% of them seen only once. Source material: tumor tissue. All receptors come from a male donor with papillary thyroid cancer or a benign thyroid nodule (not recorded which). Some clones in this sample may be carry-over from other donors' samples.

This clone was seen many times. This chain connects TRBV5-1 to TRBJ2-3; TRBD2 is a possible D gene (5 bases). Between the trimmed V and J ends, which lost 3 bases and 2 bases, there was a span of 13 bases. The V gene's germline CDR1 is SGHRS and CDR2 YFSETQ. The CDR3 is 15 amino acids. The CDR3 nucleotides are TGCGCCAGCAGCTCTGCCGGGGTAACCACAGATACGCAGTATTTT. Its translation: CASSSAGVTTDTQYF. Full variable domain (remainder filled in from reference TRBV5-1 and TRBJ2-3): KAGVTQTPRYLIKTRGQQVTLSCSPISGHRSVSWYQQTPGQGLQFLFEYFSETQRNKGNFPGRFSGRQFSNSRSEMNVSTLELGDSALYLCASSSAGVTTDTQYFGPGTRLTVL.

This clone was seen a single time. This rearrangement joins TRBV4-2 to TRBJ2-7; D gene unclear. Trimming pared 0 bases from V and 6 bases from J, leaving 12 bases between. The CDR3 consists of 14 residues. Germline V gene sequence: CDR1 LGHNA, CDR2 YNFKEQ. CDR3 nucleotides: TGTGCCAGCAGCCAAGATCCAGGCACAACCGAGCAGTACTTC. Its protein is CASSQDPGTTEQYF.

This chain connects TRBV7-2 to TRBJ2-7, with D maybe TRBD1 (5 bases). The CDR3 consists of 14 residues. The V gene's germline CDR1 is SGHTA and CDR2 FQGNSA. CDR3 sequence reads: CASSPGQGFYEHYV. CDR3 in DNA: TGTGCCAGCAGCCCGGGTCAGGGTTTCTACGAGCATTACGTC.

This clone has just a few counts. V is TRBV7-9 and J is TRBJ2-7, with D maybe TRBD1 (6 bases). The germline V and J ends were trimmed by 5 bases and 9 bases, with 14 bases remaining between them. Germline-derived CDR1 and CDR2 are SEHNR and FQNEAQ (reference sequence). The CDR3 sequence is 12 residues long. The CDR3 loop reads CASSPLGGVQYF. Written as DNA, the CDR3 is TGTGCCAGCAGCCCTCTTGGGGGCGTGCAGTACTTC.

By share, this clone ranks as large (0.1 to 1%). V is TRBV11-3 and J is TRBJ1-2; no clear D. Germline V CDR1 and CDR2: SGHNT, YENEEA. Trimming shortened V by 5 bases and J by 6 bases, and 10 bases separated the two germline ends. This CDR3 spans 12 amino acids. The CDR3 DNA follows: TGTGCCAGCAGCACTCGGCCCAATGGCTACACCTTC. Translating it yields CASSTRPNGYTF.

CDR3 coding DNA: TGTGCCTGCCATGACAACTCTGGGGCCAACGTCCTGACTTTC. Protein product: CACHDNSGANVLTF. The chain joins TRBV30 to TRBJ2-6; D gene unclear. The V and J ends lost 6 bases and 0 bases respectively, with 9 bases between them. The CDR3 runs 14 residues. Germline V gene data show CDR1 as GTSNPN and CDR2 as SVGIG (reference sequence).

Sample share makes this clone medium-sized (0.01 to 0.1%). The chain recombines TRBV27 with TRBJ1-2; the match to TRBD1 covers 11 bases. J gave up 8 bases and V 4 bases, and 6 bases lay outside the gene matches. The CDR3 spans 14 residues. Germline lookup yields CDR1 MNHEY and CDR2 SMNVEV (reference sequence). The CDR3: CASSSRDRGAGYTF. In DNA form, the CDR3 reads TGTGCCAGCAGTTCCCGGGACAGGGGGGCCGGCTACACCTTC.

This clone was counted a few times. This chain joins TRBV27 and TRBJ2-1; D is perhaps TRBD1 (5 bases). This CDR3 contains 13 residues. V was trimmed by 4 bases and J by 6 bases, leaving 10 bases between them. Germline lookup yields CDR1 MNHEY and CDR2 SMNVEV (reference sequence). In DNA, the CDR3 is TGTGCCAGCAGTTGGACAATCGGCAATGAGCAGTTCTTC. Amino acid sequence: CASSWTIGNEQFF.

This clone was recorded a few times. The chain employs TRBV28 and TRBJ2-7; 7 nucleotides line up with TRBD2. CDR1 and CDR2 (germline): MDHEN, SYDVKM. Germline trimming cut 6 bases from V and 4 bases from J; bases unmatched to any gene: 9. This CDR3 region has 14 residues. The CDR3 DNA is TGTGCCAGCAGCTCAGCGGGATTGCCGTACGAGCAGTACGTC. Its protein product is CASSSAGLPYEQYV.

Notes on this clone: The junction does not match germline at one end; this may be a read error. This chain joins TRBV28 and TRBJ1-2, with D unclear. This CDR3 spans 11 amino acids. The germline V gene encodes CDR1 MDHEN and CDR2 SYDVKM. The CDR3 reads CASSFLYEYNF. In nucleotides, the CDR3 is TGTGCCAGCAGTTTTCTCTATGAATACAACTTC.

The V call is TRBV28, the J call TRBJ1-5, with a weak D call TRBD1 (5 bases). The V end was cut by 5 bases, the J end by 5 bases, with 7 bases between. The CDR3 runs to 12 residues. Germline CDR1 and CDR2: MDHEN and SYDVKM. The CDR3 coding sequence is TGTGCCAGCAGTGCACAGGATCAGCCCCAGCATTTT. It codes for CASSAQDQPQHF. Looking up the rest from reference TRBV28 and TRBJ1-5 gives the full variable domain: DVKVTQSSRYLVKRTGEKVFLECVQDMDHENMFWYRQDPGLGLRLIYFSYDVKMKEKGDIPEGYSVSREKKERFSLILESASTNQTSMYLCASSAQDQPQHFGDGTRLSIL.

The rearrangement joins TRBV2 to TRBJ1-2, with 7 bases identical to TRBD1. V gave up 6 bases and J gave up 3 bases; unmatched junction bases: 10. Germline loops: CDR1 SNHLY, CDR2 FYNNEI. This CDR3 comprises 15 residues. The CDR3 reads CASRDGTALYYGYTF. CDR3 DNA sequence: TGTGCCAGCAGGGATGGGACAGCCCTCTACTATGGCTACACCTTC.

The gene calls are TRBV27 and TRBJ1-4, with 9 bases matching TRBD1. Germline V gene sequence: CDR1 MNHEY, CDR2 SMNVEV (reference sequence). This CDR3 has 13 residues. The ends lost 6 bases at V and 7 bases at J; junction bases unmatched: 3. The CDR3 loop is CASRGQGFEKLFF. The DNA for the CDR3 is TGTGCCAGCAGGGGACAGGGCTTTGAAAAACTGTTTTTT.

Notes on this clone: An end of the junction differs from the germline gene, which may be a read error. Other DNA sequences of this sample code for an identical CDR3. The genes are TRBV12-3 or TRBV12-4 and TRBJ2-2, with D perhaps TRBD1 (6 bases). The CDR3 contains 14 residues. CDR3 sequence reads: CASTYGTPTGELFF. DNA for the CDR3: TGTGCCAGCACGTACGGGACACCAACCGGGGAGTTGTTCTTT.

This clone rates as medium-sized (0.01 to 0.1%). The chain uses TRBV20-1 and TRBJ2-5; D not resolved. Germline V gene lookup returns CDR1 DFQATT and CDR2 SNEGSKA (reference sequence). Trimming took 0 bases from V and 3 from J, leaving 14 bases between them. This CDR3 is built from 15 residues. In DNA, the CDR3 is TGCAGTGCTAGAGAAATCGGGCAAATGAAAGAGACCCAGTACTTC. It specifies CSAREIGQMKETQYF.

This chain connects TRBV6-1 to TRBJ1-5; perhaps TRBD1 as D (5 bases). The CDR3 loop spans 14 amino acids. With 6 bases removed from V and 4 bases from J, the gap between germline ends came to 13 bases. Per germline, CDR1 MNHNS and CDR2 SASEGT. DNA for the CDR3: TGTGCCAGCAGCCGGGACGGCGAGAATCAGCCCCAGCATTTT. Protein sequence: CASSRDGENQPQHF.

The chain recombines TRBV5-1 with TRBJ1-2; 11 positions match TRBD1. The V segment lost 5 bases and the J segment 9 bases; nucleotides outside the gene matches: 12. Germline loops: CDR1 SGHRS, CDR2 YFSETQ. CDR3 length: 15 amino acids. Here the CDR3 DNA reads TGCGCCAGCAGGGGCCCGGGACAGGGGGACCATTGCTACACCTTC. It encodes CASRGPGQGDHCYTF.

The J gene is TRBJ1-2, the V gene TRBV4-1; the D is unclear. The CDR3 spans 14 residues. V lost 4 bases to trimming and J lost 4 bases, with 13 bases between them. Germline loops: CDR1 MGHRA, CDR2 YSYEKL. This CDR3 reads CASSLLPDGYGYTF. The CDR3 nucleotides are TGCGCCAGCAGCCTCCTTCCCGACGGCTATGGCTACACCTTC.